The 9 T cell receptor beta chains below all came from one sample that was sequenced in a study of cytomegalovirus exposure and HLA in healthy donors. Vbeta (60) and Jbeta (13) primers were used in the PCR. Sequencing was performed with immunoSEQ multiplex PCR; in TCRdb, only in-frame clones are kept and a portion is missing. The data show roughly 99,000 clones, with about three quarters seen just once and 15% to 20% held by the top ten. The sample taken for sequencing was PBMCs. The receptor set was obtained from a man aged 60-69 years in good health and CMV-seropositive.

This sequence joins TRBV5-4 and TRBJ1-2, with 7 positions matching TRBD1. The germline V gene has CDR1 SGHNT and CDR2 YYREEE (reference sequence). Germline trimming cut 1 base from V and 5 bases from J; bases unmatched to any gene: 5. This CDR3 contains 14 residues. The CDR3 DNA reads as TGTGCCAGCAGCTTGATAGACAGGGAGTATGGCTACACCTTC. It specifies CASSLIDREYGYTF.

This clone turned up a few times. The chain joins TRBV29-1 to TRBJ1-2, with 9 bases aligning to TRBD1. V trimming: 5 bases; J trimming: 5 bases; junction bases outside the gene matches: 6. This CDR3 comprises 13 residues. Germline V gene data show CDR1 as SQVTM and CDR2 as ANQGSEA. The CDR3 nucleotides are TGCAGCGTTTTGACCGGGACAGGGTATGGCTACACCTTC. Its protein is CSVLTGTGYGYTF.

The V call is TRBV19, the J call TRBJ1-6; TRBD1 agrees at 11 bases. The CDR3 totals 15 residues. V gave up 3 bases and J gave up 7 bases; unmatched junction bases: 2. CDR1 and CDR2 (germline): LNHDA, SQIVND (reference sequence). CDR3 sequence: CASSIGDRGNSPLHF. The CDR3 region has the DNA TGTGCCAGTAGTATCGGGGACAGGGGGAATTCACCCCTCCACTTT.

This chain uses TRBV7-9 with TRBJ2-7; 7 nucleotides match TRBD1. J lost 2 bases, V lost 5 bases, and 18 bases had no gene match. Germline loops: CDR1 SEHNR, CDR2 FQNEAQ (reference sequence). CDR3 length equals 18 residues. Here the CDR3 reads CASSPLGPARTGTYEQYF. CDR3 sequence (DNA): TGTGCCAGCAGCCCCCTTGGCCCTGCCCGGACAGGAACCTACGAGCAGTACTTC.

V usage is TRBV2 and J usage is TRBJ2-5; maybe TRBD1 (5 bases). The germline V and J ends were trimmed by 3 bases and 5 bases, with 10 bases remaining between them. This CDR3 has 13 residues. Per the germline V gene, CDR1 is SNHLY and CDR2 is FYNNEI. The DNA of the CDR3 is TGTGCCAGCAGTGACAGGGTTGGGGAGACCCAGTACTTC. This encodes CASSDRVGETQYF.

The chain uses TRBV6-1 and TRBJ2-3; a weak D match, TRBD1 (6 bases). The CDR3 runs 16 residues. CDR1 and CDR2 from the germline V gene are MNHNS and SASEGT. The V and J ends lost 4 bases and 6 bases respectively, with 20 bases between them. CDR3 in DNA: TGTGCCAGCAGTGCTCTTTCCGGGACACCTCGTGATACGCAGTATTTT. Translation gives CASSALSGTPRDTQYF.

This clone showed up just a few times. This chain links TRBV21-1 with TRBJ2-3; the table's D gene call, TRBD1, was not cross checked with the DNA. TRBV21-1 is classified as a pseudogene. The CDR3 has 18 amino acids. Here the CDR3 DNA reads TGTGCCAGCAGCCAAAGACCACGGGACAGGGGCAACACAGATACGCAGTATTTT. Its protein is CASSQRPRDRGNTDTQYF.

J is TRBJ1-4 and V is TRBV15, with TRBD1 as a possible D gene (5 bases). The ends were cut back, 4 bases at V and 6 bases at J, with 12 bases in the middle. CDR3 size: 14 residues. Germline values: CDR1 LNHNV, CDR2 YYDKDF (reference sequence). Here the CDR3 reads CATSIYSGDEKLFF. In DNA, the CDR3 is TGTGCCACCAGCATTTACTCGGGGGATGAAAAACTGTTTTTT.

The chain combines TRBV19 with TRBJ1-2; weak D call: TRBD1 (5 bases). There are 15 residues in the CDR3. Germline CDR1 and CDR2: LNHDA and SQIVND (reference sequence). Between the trimmed V and J ends, which lost 6 bases and 4 bases, there was a span of 18 bases. The CDR3 is CASRKEDGGIYGYTF. The CDR3 DNA follows: TGTGCCAGTAGAAAAGAAGACGGGGGTATCTATGGCTACACCTTC.